Here is one T cell receptor (beta chain) with its context. This sample is part of a study of vaccination and CD4 T cells after COVID-19. Study overall: Six male and four female convalescents took part, two of them Hispanic.

TCRdb analysed the PCR reads with MiXCR anew, one entry per CDR3 protein. The repertoire consists of approximately 17,000 distinct CDR3 sequences, with just over 60% occurring once and the leading ten covering 1.1%. Trimming left V 4 bases short and J 3 bases short, with 7 bases between. CDR1 is MNHNS and CDR2 is SASEGT in the germline V gene. This CDR3 contains 12 residues. Sequenced material: CD4+ T cells from blood, taken after SARS-CoV-2 vaccination. The genes are TRBV6-1 and TRBJ2-7, with D unresolved. This TCR derives from a human donor who had recovered from COVID-19. The CDR3 reads CASSGQLYEQYF. CDR3 DNA: TGTGCCAGCAGTGGACAACTCTACGAGCAGTACTTC.